Included here is one TCR beta chain sequence, with context. This clonotype was detected a few times. Its binding antigen is unknown. Base-call qualities are not available, and no considerably larger clone is one nucleotide away. Reading from cysteine to phenylalanine, the CDR3 counts 15 amino acids. Solely the CDR3 DNA is kept, with 45 bases framed from the first base. Cut back by 3 bases and 0 bases, the V and J ends lie 11 bases apart. The germline V gene (reference sequence) provides CDR1 LNHDA and CDR2 SQIVND. Explained via the paper, the treatment or condition label denotes: allogeneic hematopoietic cell transplantation with graft depleted of TCRalphabeta T cells and CD19 B cells. TCRalphabeta/CD19-depleted allogeneic hematopoietic cell grafts were given to the transplant recipients, all of whom were children. The sample is drawn from a study of T-cell reconstitution after alpha-beta-depleted transplantation in children (dated by TCRdb to 2016 to 2018). Describing the broader study: Using TCR repertoire profiling, the study followed T-cell immune reconstitution in a quantitative way in children after TCRalphabeta/CD19-depleted allogeneic hematopoietic cell transplantation.

Receptor libraries were prepared by PCR. TCRdb names Illumina HiSeq 2500 as the instrument used. To normalize quantification of the TCRbeta repertoire, the TCR libraries were built with molecular barcoding that relied on unique molecular identifiers. Using fastp at Q25 and MiXCR, TCRdb reprocessed the public reads and kept productive beta chains. Entries are consolidated by CDR3 protein sequence, retaining the most common genes and DNA. The sample table holds 250,000 to 400,000 distinct CDR3 sequences, of which about a quarter were seen once. Over 9.5% of the sample is taken by the ten largest. What the research found in general, with its limitations: About two months after transplant, the apparently early recovery of alphabetaT-cell counts reportedly depended on just several hundred clones that had expanded rapidly and came from non-depleted graft cells. Over subsequent months, a decline in hyperexpanded clone frequencies was noted, and after one year, T-cell counts and TCRbeta diversity were mostly ascribed to newly produced T cells. In some patients, the high TCRbeta diversity seen at day 60 was put down to recipient T cells and intrathymic progenitors that had survived conditioning.

This specimen consisted of PBMCs, mostly from graft donor cells, obtained 180 days after TCRalphabeta/CD19-depleted stem cell transplant. The rearrangement combines TRBV19 with TRBJ1-1; the D segment could be TRBD1, given 6 matching bases. The source of this sequence is a male patient under 18 who had a stem cell transplant for acute lymphoblastic leukemia, so the T cells may come from the graft donor. The nucleotide sequence reads TGTGCCAGTAGTATTCTTGGGGGCGTGAACACTGAAGCTTTCTTT. This yields the protein CASSILGGVNTEAFF.